The T cell receptor (beta chain) under discussion was sequenced for a study of T cells expressing NK-cell markers. Study-level information: Researchers got TCR beta repertoires out of sorted CD3+CD56+NKG2C+, CD3+CD56+NKG2C- and CD3+CD56-NKG2C+ T cells.

The TCR beta cDNA came from 5'RACE template switching with UMIs. TCRdb reprocessed the 5' RACE reads, keeping one entry per CDR3 protein, no DNA. Reported are some 390,000 distinct CDR3 sequences; the ten largest clones contain approximately 11%. The CDR3 is made up of 12 amino acids. Per the germline V gene, CDR1 is GTSNPN and CDR2 is SVGIG (reference sequence). The J gene is TRBJ1-1, the V gene TRBV30. Sequenced sample: blood T cells: a sorted CD56 or NKG2C T cell subset, CD4+ or CD8+ T cells, or bulk PBMC T cells (not recorded which). This TCR was sampled from a woman aged 45-65 years in good health. The CDR3 sequence: CAWRGTSAEAFF. The variable domain in full, with the rest retrieved from reference TRBV30 and TRBJ1-1, is SQTIHQWPATLVQPVGSPLSLECTVEGTSNPNLYWYRQAAGRGLQLLFYSVGIGQISSEVPQNLSASRPQDRQFILSSKKLLLSDSGFYLCAWRGTSAEAFFGQGTRLTVV.